This T cell receptor (beta chain) stems from a study of beta chain features in type 1 diabetes. Sequenced material consisted of expressed TCRB transcripts (all of the isolated RNA was reverse transcribed). The protocol was immunoSEQ multiplex PCR, while the TCRdb copy is restricted to in-frame clones and leaves out a portion. Of around 260,000 clones detected, about 20% appear once; the ten largest clones hold 0.028%. Notes on this clone: No antigen is known for it. One end of the junction is discordant with germline, which a read error may explain.

Study-wide points: When Type 1 diabetes patients were examined, their TCRB CDR3s proved moderately but significantly shorter in all four CD4+ subsets.

Germline V gene lookup returns CDR1 SSHAT and CDR2 FNYEAQ (reference sequence). The CDR3 totals 13 residues. The clonotype comes from a woman aged 40 to 55 with type 1 diabetes. The gene calls are TRBV7-7 and TRBJ2-5; perhaps TRBD1 as D (6 bases). The source material was naive CD4+ T cells from blood. CDR3 sequence (DNA): TGTGCTAGCAGCCGCCTTCAGGGGGAGACCCAGTACTTC. Its translation is CASSRLQGETQYF. The full variable domain, in which reference TRBV7-7 and TRBJ2-5 provide the parts outside the CDR3, is GAGVSQSPRYKVTKRGQDVTLRCDPISSHATLYWYQQALGQGPEFLTYFNYEAQPDKSGLPSDRFSAERPEGSISTLTIQRTEQRDSAMYRCASSRLQGETQYFGPGTRLLVL.